What follows are 16 T cell receptor beta chains derived from one specimen sequenced in a study of graft-versus-host responses after intestinal transplantation. No antigen has been identified for these receptors. The repertoire was sequenced with immunoSEQ multiplex PCR; TCRdb's copy has only in-frame clones and lacks some. This sample has approximately 86,000 clones, with roughly 90% found just once. The sample here was unstimulated CD8+ T cells sorted from spleen or lymph node cells, taken before transplant. These receptors were taken from a human donor who was the organ donor for an intestinal transplant.

The chain uses TRBV5-4 and TRBJ1-1; no clear D. Per the germline V gene, CDR1 is SGHNT and CDR2 is YYREEE (reference sequence). Trimming took 0 bases from V and 10 from J, leaving 10 bases between them. The CDR3 runs to 12 residues. CDR3 region: CASSLGREGAFF. CDR3 DNA: TGTGCCAGCAGCTTGGGGAGGGAAGGAGCTTTCTTT. The full variable domain, in which reference TRBV5-4 and TRBJ1-1 provide the parts outside the CDR3, is ETGVTQSPTHLIKTRGQQVTLRCSSQSGHNTVSWYQQALGQGPQFIFQYYREEENGRGNFPPRFSGLQFPNYSSELNVNALELDDSALYLCASSLGREGAFFGQGTRLTVV.

This chain joins TRBV19 and TRBJ2-1, with D possibly TRBD2 on 6 matching bases. V lost 10 bases, J lost 7 bases, and 14 bases lay in between. The germline V gene encodes CDR1 LNHDA and CDR2 SQIVND (reference sequence). This CDR3 has 12 amino acids. The CDR3 DNA follows: TGTGCCACCCTAGCGTCGTGGAATGAGCAGTTCTTC. This translates into CATLASWNEQFF.

V is TRBV7-8 and J is TRBJ2-3; no reliable D call. The germline V and J ends were trimmed by 6 bases and 0 bases, with 7 bases remaining between them. The CDR3 is 13 amino acids. Germline V lookup: CDR1 SGHVS, CDR2 FQNEAQ. The CDR3 sequence: CASSEFSTDTQYF. The CDR3 coding sequence is TGTGCCAGCAGTGAGTTTAGCACAGATACGCAGTATTTT.

This chain joins TRBV7-6 and TRBJ2-3, with D perhaps matching TRBD2 (7 bases). CDR3 size: 16 residues. Germline-derived CDR1 and CDR2 are SGHVS and FNYEAQ. Trimming took 0 bases from V and 5 from J, leaving 15 bases between them. Here the CDR3 reads CASSLAQRGGVDTQYF. CDR3 sequence (DNA): TGTGCCAGCAGCTTAGCCCAAAGGGGGGGCGTAGATACGCAGTATTTT.

The chain recombines TRBV9 with TRBJ1-3; 9 bases are a match to TRBD1. J was trimmed by 9 bases and V by 3 bases; bases with no gene match: 7. The germline gives CDR1 SGDLS, CDR2 YYNGEE. The CDR3 runs 14 residues. The CDR3 DNA is TGTGCCAGCAGCGACAGGGGGCTGGGCAGCACCATATATTTT. Translating it yields CASSDRGLGSTIYF.

The chain recombines TRBV4-3 with TRBJ1-1, with TRBD1 identical over 10 bases. Trimming at V came to 0 bases and at J to 7 bases, leaving 11 bases not matched to a gene. This CDR3 spans 17 amino acids. Germline lookup yields CDR1 LGHNA and CDR2 YSLEER. The CDR3 DNA follows: TGCGCCAGCAGCCAAGATTACGGGACAGGGGCGCGGGATGAAGCTTTCTTT. Translated: CASSQDYGTGARDEAFF.

V is TRBV7-2 and J is TRBJ2-7; maybe TRBD1 (6 bases). Trimming left V 5 bases short and J 3 bases short, with 14 bases between. The CDR3 has 14 residues. CDR1 and CDR2 from the germline V gene are SGHTA and FQGNSA. The CDR3 spells CASSKTTGYYEQYF. Written as DNA, the CDR3 is TGTGCCAGCAGCAAAACAACAGGGTACTACGAGCAGTACTTC. The full variable domain, in which reference TRBV7-2 and TRBJ2-7 provide the parts outside the CDR3, is GAGVSQSPSNKVTEKGKDVELRCDPISGHTALYWYRQSLGQGLEFLIYFQGNSAPDKSGLPSDRFSAERTGGSVSTLTIQRTQQEDSAVYLCASSKTTGYYEQYFGPGTRLTVT.

This clone was seen only once. The V call is TRBV27, the J call TRBJ2-1, with D possibly TRBD2 on 7 matching bases. In germline, CDR1 is MNHEY, CDR2 SMNVEV (reference sequence). The CDR3 has 15 residues. V was clipped by 4 bases and J by 4 bases, with 14 bases between them. The CDR3 nucleotides are TGTGCCAGCAGTTCAAGGGGGGGGCAGTACAATGAGCAGTTCTTC. Translating gives CASSSRGGQYNEQFF.

CDR3 in amino acids: CASSPVPYRIHSYEQYF. In nucleotides, the CDR3 is TGTGCCAGCAGCCCCGTCCCATACAGGATCCATTCCTACGAGCAGTACTTC. The rearrangement joins TRBV7-9 to TRBJ2-7; D possibly corresponds to TRBD1 (5 bases). Trimming shortened V by 5 bases and J by 1 base, and 21 bases separated the two germline ends. CDR3 length: 17 residues. CDR1 and CDR2 (germline): SEHNR, FQNEAQ (reference sequence).

The chain uses TRBV19 and TRBJ2-7, with 8 bases lining up with TRBD2. Germline CDR1 LNHDA, CDR2 SQIVND (reference sequence). V lost 1 base and J lost 6; bases outside the gene matches: 5. The CDR3 consists of 14 residues. CDR3: CASSIAPGGSEQYF. As DNA, the CDR3 is TGTGCCAGTAGTATAGCGCCGGGAGGGTCCGAGCAGTACTTC. The variable domain in full, completed from reference TRBV19 and TRBJ2-7, reads DGGITQSPKYLFRKEGQNVTLSCEQNLNHDAMYWYRQDPGQGLRLIYYSQIVNDFQKGDIAEGYSVSREKKESFPLTVTSAQKNPTAFYLCASSIAPGGSEQYFGPGTRLTVT.

This clone appeared once. The junction and the germline gene differ at one end; a read error may be behind it. Other nucleotide sequences from this sample produce the same CDR3. The chain is built from TRBV27 and TRBJ1-1; 7 bases match TRBD1. Germline CDR1 and CDR2: MNHEY and SMNVEV (reference sequence). The CDR3 has 16 residues. CDR3 residues: CASSPVLGTVNTEAFF. The DNA of the CDR3 is TGTGCCAGCAGTCCAGTCCTCGGGACAGTGAACACTGAAGCCTTCTTT.

The V and J genes are TRBV7-8 and TRBJ1-2; no clear D. The germline V gene encodes CDR1 SGHVS and CDR2 FQNEAQ. V was clipped by 5 bases and J by 2 bases, with 21 bases between them. The CDR3 runs 17 residues. In DNA, the CDR3 is TGTGCCAGCAGCCCCCTGCGAGGGTCCACCGGCAACTATGGCTACACCTTC. Encoded protein: CASSPLRGSTGNYGYTF.

J is TRBJ1-2 and V is TRBV14, with D possibly matching TRBD1 (5 bases). The CDR3 is 14 residues long. CDR1 and CDR2 (germline): SGHDN, FVKESK. The germline V and J ends were trimmed by 4 bases and 2 bases, with 11 bases remaining between them. CDR3 residues: CASSPGTLNYGYTF. The CDR3 DNA reads as TGTGCCAGCAGCCCCGGGACTTTAAACTATGGCTACACCTTC.

The V call is TRBV19, the J call TRBJ2-7; possible D gene TRBD1, 7 bases. Germline V CDR1 and CDR2: LNHDA, SQIVND (reference sequence). This CDR3 is built from 14 residues. V gave up 3 bases and J gave up 1 base, with 10 bases separating them. CDR3 bases: TGTGCCAGTAGTATCGCGGGACAGTCCTACGAGCAGTACTTC. Protein sequence: CASSIAGQSYEQYF.

The chain couples TRBV27 to TRBJ1-2, with 7 nucleotides matching TRBD1. V was pared by 6 bases and J by 0 bases, with 10 bases of the junction left unmatched. Looked up from germline, CDR1 is MNHEY and CDR2 is SMNVEV (reference sequence). There are 16 residues in the CDR3. The CDR3 DNA follows: TGTGCCAGCAGCGCACTCCGGGACAGAGCTAACTATGGCTACACCTTC. It encodes CASSALRDRANYGYTF.

The rearrangement uses TRBV19 and TRBJ1-5; TRBD1 is a possible D gene (5 bases). CDR1 is LNHDA, CDR2 SQIVND, per germline (reference sequence). This CDR3 comprises 14 residues. Trimming shortened V by 9 bases and J by 0 bases, and 12 bases separated the two germline ends. DNA for the CDR3: TGTGCCAGCACCCTCGGGGGTAGCAATCAGCCCCAGCATTTT. Translation gives CASTLGGSNQPQHF. The full variable domain, completed using reference TRBV19 and TRBJ1-5, is DGGITQSPKYLFRKEGQNVTLSCEQNLNHDAMYWYRQDPGQGLRLIYYSQIVNDFQKGDIAEGYSVSREKKESFPLTVTSAQKNPTAFYLCASTLGGSNQPQHFGDGTRLSIL.